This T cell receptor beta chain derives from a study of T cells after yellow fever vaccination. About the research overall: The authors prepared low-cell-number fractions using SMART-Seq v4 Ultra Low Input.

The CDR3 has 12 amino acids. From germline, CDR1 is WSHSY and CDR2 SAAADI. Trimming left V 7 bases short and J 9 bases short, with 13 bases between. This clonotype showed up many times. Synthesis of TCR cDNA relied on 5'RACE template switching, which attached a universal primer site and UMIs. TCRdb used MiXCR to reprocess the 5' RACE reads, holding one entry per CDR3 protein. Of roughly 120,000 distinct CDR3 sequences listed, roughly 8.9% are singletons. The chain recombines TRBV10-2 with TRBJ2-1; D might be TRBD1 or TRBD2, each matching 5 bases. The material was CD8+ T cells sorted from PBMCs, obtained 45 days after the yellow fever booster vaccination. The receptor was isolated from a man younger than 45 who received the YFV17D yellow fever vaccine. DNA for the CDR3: TGCGCCAGCATCGCGGTGGGGGTTGAGCAGTTCTTC. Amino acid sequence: CASIAVGVEQFF.